The 24 T cell receptor beta chains given below trace back to one sample, sequenced in a study of cytomegalovirus exposure and HLA in healthy donors. 13 Jbeta primers and 60 Vbeta primers were used for the PCR. The method was immunoSEQ multiplex PCR; TCRdb's version includes in-frame clones alone and lacks a portion of them. This sample has under 200,000 clones, with about 68% found just once. The sequenced sample consisted of PBMCs. All receptors derive from a female donor in good health and CMV-seronegative.

This clone was recorded only once. The chain carries TRBV28 and TRBJ1-1, with unresolved D. The CDR3 consists of 14 residues. With 7 bases removed from V and 1 base from J, the gap between germline ends came to 13 bases. Germline loops: CDR1 MDHEN, CDR2 SYDVKM. As DNA, the CDR3 is TGTGCCAGCAATTTGTTGGCGGCGAACACTGAAGCTTTCTTT. It encodes CASNLLAANTEAFF.

This chain links TRBV7-2 with TRBJ2-7; no firm D call. Germline V gene sequence: CDR1 SGHTA, CDR2 FQGNSA. CDR3 length equals 14 residues. With 5 bases removed from V and 3 bases from J, the gap between germline ends came to 14 bases. CDR3 amino acids: CASSQTNNNYEQYF. The CDR3 DNA sequence: TGTGCCAGCAGCCAAACAAATAACAACTACGAGCAGTACTTC.

V gene TRBV5-6 combines with J gene TRBJ2-7; 10 nucleotides align to TRBD2. The CDR3 length is 15 residues. CDR1 and CDR2 (germline): SGHDT, YYEEEE. J lost 2 bases, V lost 0 bases, and 2 bases had no gene match. As DNA, the CDR3 is TGTGCCAGCAGCTTGGAGCTAGCGGGGGCCTACGAGCAGTACTTC. Its protein product is CASSLELAGAYEQYF.

The chain is built from TRBV11-3 and TRBJ2-5; the match to TRBD2 covers 7 bases. Germline V lookup: CDR1 SGHNT, CDR2 YENEEA. This CDR3 comprises 15 residues. V shed 5 bases and J 1 base; nucleotides not matched to a gene: 7. The CDR3, as DNA: TGTGCCAGCAGCGAGAGGCGGGGGTCCCAAGAGACCCAGTACTTC. It yields the protein CASSERRGSQETQYF.

The chain carries TRBV9 and TRBJ2-7; weak D call: TRBD1 (6 bases). The CDR3 is made up of 14 amino acids. Trimming shortened V by 2 bases and J by 6 bases, and 15 bases separated the two germline ends. CDR1 is SGDLS, CDR2 YYNGEE, per germline. CDR3 residues: CASSVSPSGVEQYF. CDR3 bases: TGTGCCAGCAGCGTCAGCCCGTCAGGGGTCGAGCAGTACTTC.

V is TRBV7-9 and J is TRBJ1-4, with 10 bases lining up with TRBD1. This CDR3 region has 17 residues. Germline CDR1 is SEHNR and CDR2 is FQNEAQ (reference sequence). J gave up 7 bases and V 1 base, and 9 bases lay outside the gene matches. The CDR3 bases are TGTGCCAGCAGCTTAGGGGTTCTGCGGGACAGGGGTGAAAAACTGTTTTTT. Encoded protein: CASSLGVLRDRGEKLFF.

This chain links TRBV2 with TRBJ2-2; TRBD1 aligns across 7 bases. CDR1 and CDR2 (germline): SNHLY, FYNNEI. V trimming: 4 bases; J trimming: 1 base; junction bases outside the gene matches: 3. There are 15 residues in the CDR3. This CDR3 reads CASSVQGRNTGELFF. CDR3 sequence (DNA): TGTGCCAGCAGTGTACAGGGGAGGAACACCGGGGAGCTGTTTTTT. The variable domain in full, completed from reference TRBV2 and TRBJ2-2, reads EPEVTQTPSHQVTQMGQEVILRCVPISNHLYFYWYRQILGQKVEFLVSFYNNEISEKSEIFDDQFSVERPDGSNFTLKIRSTKLEDSAMYFCASSVQGRNTGELFFGEGSRLTVL.

In DNA, the CDR3 is TGCAGCGTTGTGGGCAGGGGTTCAGGGGCCAACGTCCTGACTTTC. Its protein product is CSVVGRGSGANVLTF. This chain links TRBV29-1 with TRBJ2-6; D is possibly TRBD1 (6 bases). With 4 bases removed from V and 4 bases from J, the gap between germline ends came to 14 bases. The CDR3 loop spans 15 amino acids. Germline loops: CDR1 SQVTM, CDR2 ANQGSEA.

This sequence joins TRBV15 and TRBJ1-4; TRBD1 matches 11 bases. Germline trimming cut 9 bases from V and 8 bases from J; bases unmatched to any gene: 17. The CDR3 loop spans 17 amino acids. The germline V gene has CDR1 LNHNV and CDR2 YYDKDF (reference sequence). CDR3 protein: CATLWTGGNTIGEKLFF. The DNA for the CDR3 is TGTGCCACTCTCTGGACAGGGGGCAATACAATCGGCGAAAAACTGTTTTTT.

The chain uses TRBV14 and TRBJ1-1, with D tentatively TRBD1 (5 bases). V lost 7 bases to trimming and J lost 0 bases, with 9 bases between them. Germline lookup yields CDR1 SGHDN and CDR2 FVKESK. The CDR3 is made up of 13 amino acids. Here the CDR3 reads CASMGGMNTEAFF. The CDR3, as DNA: TGTGCCAGCATGGGGGGGATGAACACTGAAGCTTTCTTT.

The chain links TRBV4-3 to TRBJ1-1; maybe TRBD1 (6 bases). Germline CDR1 reads LGHNA; CDR2 reads YSLEER. Trimming took 1 base from V and 3 from J, leaving 12 bases between them. The CDR3 is 15 amino acids. The CDR3 sequence: CASSQGRGFYTEAFF. CDR3 DNA: TGCGCCAGCAGCCAAGGTAGGGGGTTCTACACTGAAGCTTTCTTT.

In DNA form, the CDR3 reads TGTGCCAGCAGCCCGGGACAGAGAAAAGAGACCCAGTACTTC. Translation gives CASSPGQRKETQYF. The rearrangement joins TRBV7-9 to TRBJ2-5, with TRBD1 matching 7 bases. CDR1 is SEHNR, CDR2 FQNEAQ, per germline (reference sequence). J gave up 3 bases and V 5 bases, and 6 bases lay outside the gene matches. The CDR3 spans 14 residues.

This sequence joins TRBV7-9 and TRBJ2-1; TRBD1 matches at 11 bases. The CDR3 is made up of 17 amino acids. The germline CDR1 and CDR2 sequences are SEHNR and FQNEAQ (reference sequence). The J segment lost 2 bases and the V segment lost 5 bases, leaving 8 bases of the junction unmatched. CDR3 DNA sequence: TGTGCCAGCAGCGCCCCGGGGGGACAGGGGGCCTACAATGAGCAGTTCTTC. Amino acid sequence: CASSAPGGQGAYNEQFF.

The chain employs TRBV14 and TRBJ2-6; D perhaps matches TRBD2 (5 bases). The CDR3 covers 14 residues. Trimming left V 4 bases short and J 2 bases short, with 6 bases between. Germline V gene lookup returns CDR1 SGHDN and CDR2 FVKESK. CDR3 sequence (DNA): TGTGCCAGCAGCCCGGGGACTGGGGCCAACGTCCTGACTTTC. Protein sequence: CASSPGTGANVLTF.

V gene TRBV7-2 combines with J gene TRBJ1-6, with a tentative D call TRBD1 (5 bases). V lost 3 bases to trimming and J lost 10 bases, with 13 bases between them. The germline gives CDR1 SGHTA, CDR2 FQGNSA. The CDR3 is 14 residues long. The CDR3 here is CASSLGLAQSPLHF. The CDR3 nucleotides read TGTGCCAGCAGCTTGGGACTTGCGCAGTCACCCCTCCACTTT.

As regards this clone: This sample also contains other DNA sequences that code for the same CDR3. The chain carries TRBV7-5 and TRBJ2-3; the table's D call, TRBD2, was not checked against the DNA. TRBV7-5 is reported as a pseudogene. The CDR3 extends over 18 amino acids. The CDR3 DNA is TGTGCCAGAAGCTTAGTAGGTCTACCGGGATCTAGTACAGATACGCAGTATTTT. Translation gives CARSLVGLPGSSTDTQYF.

The rearrangement uses TRBV10-3 and TRBJ1-2; the D is unclear. Trimming removed 5 bases at V and 3 bases at J, with 13 bases between. This CDR3 has 14 residues. Germline-derived CDR1 and CDR2 are ENHRY and SYGVKD. The CDR3 DNA follows: TGTGCCATCAGTTCGATAGGGAGGGACTATGGCTACACCTTC. Translating gives CAISSIGRDYGYTF.

The chain couples TRBV11-2 to TRBJ2-1, with 7 bases aligning to TRBD2. Germline assignment: CDR1 SGHAT and CDR2 FQNNGV. V shed 3 bases and J 1 base; nucleotides not matched to a gene: 6. This CDR3 region has 16 residues. Written as DNA, the CDR3 is TGTGCCAGCAGCTTGATGCGGGGGTTATCCTACAATGAGCAGTTCTTC. Translated: CASSLMRGLSYNEQFF.

The DNA of the CDR3 is TGTGCCAGCAGCTTGGGACAGTATAGCAATCAGCCCCAGCATTTT. Translation gives CASSLGQYSNQPQHF. V usage is TRBV7-2 and J usage is TRBJ1-5; 7 bases line up with TRBD1. V dropped 3 bases and J dropped 0; count of bases not matched to a gene: 2. Germline CDR1 and CDR2: SGHTA and FQGNSA. CDR3 size: 15 residues.

In its sample, this clone was seen a few times. The rearrangement joins TRBV27 to TRBJ2-5; 10 bases map to TRBD2. Germline CDR1 is MNHEY and CDR2 is SMNVEV (reference sequence). The CDR3 is 14 residues long. J lost 1 base, V lost 6 bases, and 2 bases had no gene match. Here the CDR3 reads CASRRTSGQETQYF. The CDR3 DNA reads as TGTGCCAGCAGGAGGACTAGCGGCCAAGAGACCCAGTACTTC.

V and J are TRBV7-2 and TRBJ1-5, with 8 bases that match TRBD1. The junction had 9 bases not matched to a gene; V was cut back by 5 bases and J by 6 bases. CDR1 is SGHTA and CDR2 is FQGNSA in the germline V gene. The CDR3 loop spans 15 amino acids. The CDR3 region is CASSARQGQGQPQHF. As DNA, the CDR3 is TGTGCCAGCAGCGCCCGACAGGGGCAGGGTCAGCCCCAGCATTTT.

The chain joins TRBV28 to TRBJ2-7, with D perhaps matching TRBD2 (5 bases). The ends were cut back, 6 bases at V and 1 base at J, with 10 bases in the middle. This CDR3 has 13 amino acids. CDR1 MDHEN and CDR2 SYDVKM come from the germline V gene. CDR3 region: CASRRRESYEQYF. The DNA of the CDR3 is TGTGCCAGCAGACGACGGGAATCCTACGAGCAGTACTTC.

V gene TRBV5-1 combines with J gene TRBJ2-1; 9 nucleotides agree with TRBD2. Germline CDR1 SGHRS, CDR2 YFSETQ. The CDR3 runs to 15 residues. With V trimmed by 2 bases and J by 2 bases, 2 bases remained unmatched. CDR3 amino acids: CASSFLAGTYNEQFF. CDR3 DNA: TGCGCCAGCAGCTTTCTAGCGGGAACCTACAATGAGCAGTTCTTC. Filled out from reference TRBV5-1 and TRBJ2-1, the complete variable domain reads KAGVTQTPRYLIKTRGQQVTLSCSPISGHRSVSWYQQTPGQGLQFLFEYFSETQRNKGNFPGRFSGRQFSNSRSEMNVSTLELGDSALYLCASSFLAGTYNEQFFGPGTRLTVL.

The V call is TRBV9, the J call TRBJ2-5, with D tentatively TRBD1 (5 bases). Germline CDR1 and CDR2: SGDLS and YYNGEE. With 0 bases removed from V and 5 bases from J, the gap between germline ends came to 14 bases. The length of the CDR3 is 15 residues. CDR3 loop: CASSVVLRVRETQYF. CDR3 in DNA: TGTGCCAGCAGCGTAGTTCTCAGGGTCCGGGAGACCCAGTACTTC.